Listed below are T cell receptor beta chains from one sample, sequenced in a study of healthy donors' naive CD4 and CD8 T cells. One entry per CDR3 protein, called by TCRdb with MiXCR from the reads. Of roughly 200,000 distinct CDR3 sequences in the sample, around three quarters were seen once. Sequencing was carried out using naive CD4+ and CD8+ T cells sorted from blood, pooled from several donors. These TCRs come from a pool of human donors in good health; the sample pools cells from several healthy donors. Each CDR3 is given with its conserved first and last residue. The D gene is left open where the match is weak. Size is omitted from some rows. Given values are once, few, many or a class for expanded clones.

.	TRBV29-1	TRBJ1-3	.	CSVGDRHSGNTIYF	TGCAGCGTGGGAGACAGACACTCTGGAAACACCATATATTTT
.	TRBV6-2/TRBV6-3	TRBJ1-5	few	CASSRSNQPQHF	TGTGCCAGCAGTCGGAGCAATCAGCCCCAGCATTTT
.	TRBV29-1	TRBJ2-5	few	CSAARNREETQYF	TGCAGCGCTGCAAGAAACAGGGAAGAGACCCAGTACTTC
.	TRBV29-1	TRBJ2-3	.	CSVPAGTDTDTQYF	TGCAGCGTTCCTGCGGGTACAGACACAGATACGCAGTATTTT
.	TRBV30	TRBJ2-1	once	CAWSPRKVASSYNEQFF	TGTGCCTGGAGTCCGCGAAAGGTAGCTAGCTCCTACAATGAGCAGTTCTTC
TRBD2	TRBV19	TRBJ2-1	.	CASSPPRTSGSHEQFF	TGTGCCAGTAGTCCGCCCCGGACTAGCGGGAGCCATGAGCAGTTCTTC
TRBD2	TRBV29-1	TRBJ2-3	.	CSVELGGTDTQYF	TGCAGCGTTGAGCTGGGAGGGACAGATACGCAGTATTTT
TRBD2	TRBV20-1	TRBJ2-3	few	CSARLAGSTDTQYF	TGCAGTGCTAGACTAGCGGGTAGCACAGATACGCAGTATTTT
.	TRBV30	TRBJ1-1	few	CAWSVGANTEAFF	TGTGCCTGGAGTGTAGGGGCGAACACTGAAGCTTTCTTT
.	TRBV15	TRBJ1-1	few	CATSRDRGNTEAFF	TGTGCCACCAGCAGAGACCGGGGAAACACTGAAGCTTTCTTT